The 19 T cell receptor beta chains below come from one sample, sequenced in a study of T-cell memory formation after mild COVID-19. TCRdb reprocessed the 5' RACE reads via MiXCR and lists one record per CDR3 protein. This table has roughly 480,000 distinct CDR3 sequences, about 23% appearing once. Sequencing used PBMCs or a T cell subset sorted from them (not recorded which). These receptors were taken from an adult woman who had mild COVID-19 (a few samples of this study predate the infection). Cell type and time point are not known.

This clonotype came up a few times. V usage is TRBV20-1 and J usage is TRBJ2-3, with D uncertain. The CDR3 loop spans 11 amino acids. The ends were cut back, 2 bases at V and 4 bases at J, with 4 bases in the middle. The germline CDR1 and CDR2 sequences are DFQATT and SNEGSKA (reference sequence). The CDR3 DNA reads TGCAGTGCTAGAAGGGCAGATACGCAGTATTTT. Its translation: CSARRADTQYF.

The chain uses TRBV5-1 and TRBJ2-2; D is unresolved. The CDR3 sequence is 16 residues long. V lost 4 bases, J lost 4 bases, and 17 bases lay in between. Germline CDR1 SGHRS, CDR2 YFSETQ. CDR3 amino acids: CASSLAPGPATGELFF. The DNA of the CDR3 is TGCGCCAGCAGCCTGGCCCCCGGACCGGCCACCGGGGAGCTGTTTTTT.

This chain connects TRBV20-1 to TRBJ2-7; the D gene is possibly TRBD2 (5 bases). CDR3 length: 13 residues. V shed 1 base and J shed 4 bases, with 11 bases lying between them. Germline V gene lookup returns CDR1 DFQATT and CDR2 SNEGSKA (reference sequence). Here the CDR3 reads CSARADSAYEQYF. The CDR3 DNA reads as TGCAGTGCTAGAGCTGATAGCGCATACGAGCAGTACTTC.

Written as DNA, the CDR3 is TGTGCCAGCAGCCACGGGACAGGAGGGCCCCAGTACTTC. Translation: CASSHGTGGPQYF. The J gene is TRBJ2-5, the V gene TRBV4-2; TRBD1 agrees at 8 bases. This CDR3 has 13 amino acids. V was pared by 3 bases and J by 9 bases, with 6 bases of the junction left unmatched. CDR1 and CDR2 from the germline V gene are LGHNA and YNFKEQ.

This clonotype was found many times. The V gene is TRBV24-1, the J gene TRBJ2-1, with 11 bases identical to TRBD2. Germline V gene sequence: CDR1 KGHDR, CDR2 SFDVKD. V shed 4 bases, J shed 0 bases, and the junction held 10 bases outside the gene matches. The CDR3 is 19 residues long. CDR3 amino acids: CATSEPGLAAKSSYNEQFF. The CDR3 DNA reads TGTGCCACCAGTGAGCCGGGACTAGCGGCAAAGAGCTCCTACAATGAGCAGTTCTTC.

The genes are TRBV29-1 and TRBJ2-2, with 9 bases identical to TRBD2. The CDR3 has 16 amino acids. Trimming took 5 bases from V and 0 from J; bases not matched to a gene: 7. In germline, CDR1 is SQVTM, CDR2 ANQGSEA. The CDR3 protein is CSVPAGGKTNTGELFF. CDR3 DNA sequence: TGCAGCGTTCCCGCGGGAGGGAAAACGAACACCGGGGAGCTGTTTTTT.

The V call is TRBV6-6, the J call TRBJ2-1; 10 positions match TRBD2. V trimming: 5 bases; J trimming: 0 bases; junction bases outside the gene matches: 7. The CDR3 length is 17 residues. Per the germline V gene, CDR1 is MNHNY and CDR2 is SVGAGI (reference sequence). CDR3 residues: CASSPRTSGRSYNEQFF. In DNA, the CDR3 is TGTGCCAGCAGTCCCAGGACTAGCGGACGCTCCTACAATGAGCAGTTCTTC.

This clonotype was seen only a few times. The rearrangement uses TRBV18 and TRBJ2-7, with 7 bases fitting TRBD1. From germline, CDR1 is KGHSH and CDR2 LQKENI. With 2 bases clipped from V and 3 bases from J, the junction kept 4 bases outside the gene matches. The CDR3 consists of 14 residues. DNA for the CDR3: TGTGCCAGCTCACCAAGCTGGGACAGCTACGAGCAGTACTTC. It codes for CASSPSWDSYEQYF.

A few counts support this clonotype. This chain joins TRBV5-8 and TRBJ2-1; 9 bases agree with TRBD1. The CDR3 length is 14 residues. V lost 1 base and J lost 7; bases outside the gene matches: 3. Germline V gene lookup returns CDR1 SGHTS and CDR2 YDEGEE. In DNA, the CDR3 is TGTGCCAGCAGCTTGTACAGGGGGCTAAATGAGCAGTTCTTC. Encoded protein: CASSLYRGLNEQFF.

This clonotype was detected once. The chain has TRBV4-1 and TRBJ1-5; weak D call: TRBD1 (5 bases). V lost 6 bases and J lost 0, with 12 bases in between. Germline-derived CDR1 and CDR2 are MGHRA and YSYEKL. The CDR3 is 15 residues long. The chain's CDR3 is CASSPRDYSNQPQHF. CDR3 sequence (DNA): TGCGCCAGCAGTCCCCGGGACTATAGCAATCAGCCCCAGCATTTT.

The sample holds many counts of this clonotype. The chain couples TRBV18 to TRBJ2-3, with D unresolved. With 8 bases removed from V and 2 bases from J, the gap between germline ends came to 5 bases. Per germline, CDR1 KGHSH and CDR2 LQKENI. The CDR3 length is 11 residues. CDR3 region: CASSPTDTQYF. DNA for the CDR3: TGTGCCAGCAGCCCCACAGATACGCAGTATTTT.

The rearrangement uses TRBV10-3 and TRBJ2-3, with D possibly being TRBD1 (6 bases). Trimming left V 0 bases short and J 0 bases short, with 13 bases between. Germline CDR1 and CDR2: ENHRY and SYGVKD. CDR3 length equals 17 residues. CDR3 sequence reads: CAISESPTGPSTDTQYF. The CDR3 DNA follows: TGTGCCATCAGTGAGTCACCCACAGGGCCAAGCACAGATACGCAGTATTTT.

This clonotype has only a few counts. The chain couples TRBV7-6 to TRBJ2-2, with D maybe TRBD1 (5 bases). CDR1 and CDR2 (germline): SGHVS, FNYEAQ. The CDR3 length is 15 residues. Trimming removed 2 bases at V and 4 bases at J, with 11 bases between. The CDR3 DNA is TGTGCCAGCAGCTTAATACAAGGGGTCACCGGGGAGCTGTTTTTT. This encodes CASSLIQGVTGELFF.

Only a few counts were recorded for this clonotype. The V and J genes are TRBV3-1 and TRBJ2-5, with 14 bases aligning to TRBD2. The CDR3 runs to 16 residues. Germline values: CDR1 LGHDT, CDR2 YNNKEL (reference sequence). J gave up 9 bases and V 1 base, and 7 bases lay outside the gene matches. CDR3 region: CASSQGTSGRLSPQYF. In DNA form, the CDR3 reads TGTGCCAGCAGCCAAGGGACTAGCGGGAGGTTGAGTCCCCAGTACTTC.

In its sample, this clonotype was seen a few times. This chain joins TRBV11-2 and TRBJ1-1; 9 positions agree with TRBD1. The CDR3 contains 12 residues. J lost 5 bases, V lost 6 bases, and 1 base had no gene match. Germline V gives CDR1 SGHAT, CDR2 FQNNGV. CDR3 DNA sequence: TGTGCCAGCAGGGGACAGGGTACTGAAGCTTTCTTT. This codes for CASRGQGTEAFF.

The rearrangement uses TRBV6-2 or TRBV6-3 and TRBJ2-7, with 14 bases lining up with TRBD2. Unmatched junction bases numbered 10, after V lost 4 bases and J lost 2 bases. Germline V gene lookup returns CDR1 MNHEY and CDR2 SVGEGT. The CDR3 totals 18 residues. The CDR3 sequence is CASSSGTSGRLPPYEQYF. CDR3 nucleotide sequence: TGTGCCAGCAGTTCGGGGACTAGCGGGAGACTGCCCCCCTACGAGCAGTACTTC.

The genes are TRBV7-8 and TRBJ2-5, with D perhaps TRBD2 (6 bases). The CDR3 has 12 amino acids. The V end lost 9 bases, the J end lost 4 bases, and 12 bases lay between the germline ends. Germline CDR1 is SGHVS and CDR2 is FQNEAQ. CDR3 in amino acids: CASSSSVETQYF. The CDR3 nucleotides are TGTGCCAGTTCCTCTAGCGTAGAGACCCAGTACTTC.

The J gene is TRBJ2-1, the V gene TRBV4-1; D gene uncertain. The germline V gene encodes CDR1 MGHRA and CDR2 YSYEKL. The V and J ends lost 1 base and 10 bases respectively, with 8 bases between them. This CDR3 has 12 residues. The CDR3 nucleotides are TGCGCCAGCAGCCAAGCTATGGGGGAGCAGTTCTTC. It specifies CASSQAMGEQFF.

DNA of the CDR3: TGTGCCAGCAGCGTAGAGAAGGGGACGAACACCGGGGAGCTGTTTTTT. It translates to CASSVEKGTNTGELFF. The chain employs TRBV9 and TRBJ2-2; D is possibly TRBD1 (5 bases). Deletions cut 0 bases from V and 0 bases from J, with 9 bases between. Germline-derived CDR1 and CDR2 are SGDLS and YYNGEE. This CDR3 comprises 16 residues.